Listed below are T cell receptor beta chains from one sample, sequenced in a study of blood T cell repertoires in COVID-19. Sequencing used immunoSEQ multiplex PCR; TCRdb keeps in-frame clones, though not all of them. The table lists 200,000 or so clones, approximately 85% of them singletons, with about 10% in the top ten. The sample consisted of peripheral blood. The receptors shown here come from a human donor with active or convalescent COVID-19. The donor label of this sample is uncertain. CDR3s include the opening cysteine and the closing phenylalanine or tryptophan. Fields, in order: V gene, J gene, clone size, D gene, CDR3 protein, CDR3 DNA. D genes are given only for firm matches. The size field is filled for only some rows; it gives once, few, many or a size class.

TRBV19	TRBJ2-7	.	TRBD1	CASSMGRQGSYEQYF	TGTGCCAGTAGTATGGGTCGACAGGGATCCTACGAGCAGTACTTC
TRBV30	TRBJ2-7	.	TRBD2	CAWREAGTSGEQYF	TGTGCCTGGAGGGAAGCGGGGACCTCTGGGGAGCAGTACTTC
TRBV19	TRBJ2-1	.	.	CASSPRGYNEQFF	TGTGCCAGTAGCCCTCGGGGGTACAATGAGCAGTTCTTC
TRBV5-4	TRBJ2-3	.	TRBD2	CASSFELADTDTQYF	TGTGCCAGCAGCTTCGAACTAGCGGACACAGATACGCAGTATTTT
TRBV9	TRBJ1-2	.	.	CASSVGEQAFYGYTF	TGTGCCAGCAGCGTAGGTGAACAGGCTTTCTATGGCTACACCTTC
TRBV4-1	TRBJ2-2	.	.	CASSQERAGELFF	TGCGCCAGCAGCCAAGAGAGGGCCGGGGAGCTGTTTTTT
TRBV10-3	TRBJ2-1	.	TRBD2	CAISESGGGYNEQFF	TGTGCCATCAGTGAATCGGGGGGGGGTTACAATGAGCAGTTCTTC
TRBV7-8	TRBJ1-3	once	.	CASSLIPRGFGNTIYF	TGTGCCAGCAGCCTCATACCTCGGGGATTCGGAAACACCATATATTTT
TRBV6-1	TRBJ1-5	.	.	CASSGRQTYSNQPQHF	TGTGCCAGCAGTGGGAGACAGACATATAGCAATCAGCCCCAGCATTTT
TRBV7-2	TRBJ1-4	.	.	CASRLNGATNEKLFF	TGTGCCAGCAGACTGAACGGTGCAACTAATGAAAAACTGTTTTTT
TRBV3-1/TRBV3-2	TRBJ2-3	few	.	CASSRGGYHTDTQYF	TGTGCCAGCAGCCGCGGAGGGTACCACACAGATACGCAGTATTTT
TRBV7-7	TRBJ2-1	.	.	CASSLGRGAYNEQFF	TGTGCTAGCAGCTTGGGCAGGGGGGCCTACAATGAGCAGTTCTTC
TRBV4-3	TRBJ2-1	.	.	CASSQGTHNEQFF	TGCGCCAGCAGCCAAGGGACACACAATGAGCAGTTCTTC
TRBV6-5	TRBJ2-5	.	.	CASSYDGFETQYF	TGTGCCAGCAGTTACGACGGGTTTGAGACCCAGTACTTC
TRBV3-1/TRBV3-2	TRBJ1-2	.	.	CASKASYLGGYGYTF	TGTGCCAGCAAGGCTTCCTACTTGGGGGGATATGGCTACACCTTC
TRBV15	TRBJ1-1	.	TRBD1	CATSTSYTGGTEAFF	TGTGCCACCAGCACTTCGTACACAGGGGGCACTGAAGCTTTCTTT
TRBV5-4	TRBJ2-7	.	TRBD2	CASSSIAGGTSYEQYF	TGTGCCAGCAGCTCCATAGCGGGAGGGACCTCTTACGAGCAGTACTTC
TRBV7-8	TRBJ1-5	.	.	CASRLGASNQPQHF	TGTGCCAGCAGGTTGGGGGCATCCAATCAGCCCCAGCATTTT
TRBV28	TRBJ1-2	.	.	CASSLTTGGYGYTF	TGTGCCAGCAGTTTAACGACAGGCGGGTATGGCTACACCTTC
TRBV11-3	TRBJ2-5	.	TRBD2	CASSLGTSGTETQYF	TGTGCCAGCAGCTTAGGGACTAGCGGGACGGAGACCCAGTACTTC
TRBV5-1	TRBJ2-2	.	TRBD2	CASRTSGSGELFF	TGCGCCAGCAGGACTAGCGGGTCCGGGGAGCTGTTTTTT
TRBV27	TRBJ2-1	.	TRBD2	CASSLRAASGIGNEQFF	TGTGCCAGCAGTTTAAGGGCCGCTAGCGGGATAGGTAATGAGCAGTTCTTC
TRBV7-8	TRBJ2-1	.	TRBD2	CASSFLLTSGNNEQFF	TGTGCCAGCAGCTTTTTGCTGACTAGCGGAAACAATGAGCAGTTCTTC
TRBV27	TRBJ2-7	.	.	CASSSGLPTYEQYF	TGTGCCAGCAGCTCGGGACTTCCTACCTACGAGCAGTACTTC
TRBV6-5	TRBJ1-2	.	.	CASSPGGSNYGYTF	TGTGCCAGCAGCCCCGGGGGGTCCAACTATGGCTACACCTTC
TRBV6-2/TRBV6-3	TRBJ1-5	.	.	CASSHTGDGNQPQHF	TGTGCCAGCAGCCACACGGGGGATGGCAATCAGCCCCAGCATTTT
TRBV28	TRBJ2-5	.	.	CASIQPRVAETQYF	TGTGCCAGCATCCAACCCCGGGTGGCAGAGACCCAGTACTTC
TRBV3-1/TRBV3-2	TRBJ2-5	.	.	CASSQVTRLGTQYF	TGTGCCAGCAGCCAAGTGACTAGACTAGGGACCCAGTACTTC
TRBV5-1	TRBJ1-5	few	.	CASSRTAGDNQPQHF	TGCGCCAGCAGCCGCACCGCGGGTGACAATCAGCCCCAGCATTTT
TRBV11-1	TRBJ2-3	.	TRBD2	CASSLSRGRGSDTQYF	TGTGCCAGCAGCTTATCGCGCGGGAGGGGGTCGGATACGCAGTATTTT
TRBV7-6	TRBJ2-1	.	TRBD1	CASSQTGGIDNEQFF	TGTGCCAGCAGCCAGACAGGGGGCATCGACAATGAGCAGTTCTTC
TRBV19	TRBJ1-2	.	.	CASSIPGIYYGYTF	TGTGCCAGTAGTATCCCCGGTATTTACTATGGCTACACCTTC
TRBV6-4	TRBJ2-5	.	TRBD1	CASRGAGTGKETQYF	TGTGCCAGCAGGGGGGCGGGGACAGGGAAAGAGACCCAGTACTTC
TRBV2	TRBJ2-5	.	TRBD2	CASVAGVLETQYF	TGTGCCAGCGTAGCGGGAGTGTTGGAGACCCAGTACTTC
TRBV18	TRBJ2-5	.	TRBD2	CASSSLAGGQETQYF	TGTGCCAGCTCATCTTTAGCGGGGGGGCAAGAGACCCAGTACTTC
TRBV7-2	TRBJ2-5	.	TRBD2	CASSSGTSLSGETQYF	TGTGCCAGCAGTTCAGGGACTAGCTTATCAGGAGAGACCCAGTACTTC
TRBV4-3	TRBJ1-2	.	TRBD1	CASSHEMGQHNYGYTF	TGCGCCAGCAGCCACGAAATGGGACAGCATAACTATGGCTACACCTTC
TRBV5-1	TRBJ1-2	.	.	CASSWGQANYGYTF	TGCGCCAGCAGCTGGGGACAAGCGAACTATGGCTACACCTTC
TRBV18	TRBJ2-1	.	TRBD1	CASSEDRAGFF	TGTGCCAGCTCAGAGGACAGGGCAGGGTTCTTC
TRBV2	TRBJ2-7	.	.	CASRDFVKQYF	TGTGCCAGCAGGGACTTCGTGAAGCAGTACTTC
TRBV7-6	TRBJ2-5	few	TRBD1	CASSLEVSTGPQETQYF	TGTGCCAGCAGCTTAGAGGTCTCGACAGGGCCCCAAGAGACCCAGTACTTC
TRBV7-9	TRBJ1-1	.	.	CASSLRGSDTEAFF	TGTGCCAGCAGCTTGAGAGGGTCTGACACTGAAGCTTTCTTT
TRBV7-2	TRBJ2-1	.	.	CASSSTAVVSYNEQFF	TGTGCCAGCAGCTCCACCGCGGTGGTCTCCTACAATGAGCAGTTCTTC
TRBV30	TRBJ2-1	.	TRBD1	CAWSVQGTGIRDEQFF	TGTGCCTGGAGTGTACAAGGGACAGGGATCCGCGATGAGCAGTTCTTC
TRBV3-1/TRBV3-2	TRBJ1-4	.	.	CASSQRRDTLGELFF	TGTGCCAGCAGCCAACGCCGGGACACACTAGGTGAACTGTTTTTT
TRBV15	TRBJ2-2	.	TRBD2	CATSSESGTSGYTGELFF	TGTGCCACCAGCAGTGAATCAGGGACTAGCGGGTACACCGGGGAGCTGTTTTTT